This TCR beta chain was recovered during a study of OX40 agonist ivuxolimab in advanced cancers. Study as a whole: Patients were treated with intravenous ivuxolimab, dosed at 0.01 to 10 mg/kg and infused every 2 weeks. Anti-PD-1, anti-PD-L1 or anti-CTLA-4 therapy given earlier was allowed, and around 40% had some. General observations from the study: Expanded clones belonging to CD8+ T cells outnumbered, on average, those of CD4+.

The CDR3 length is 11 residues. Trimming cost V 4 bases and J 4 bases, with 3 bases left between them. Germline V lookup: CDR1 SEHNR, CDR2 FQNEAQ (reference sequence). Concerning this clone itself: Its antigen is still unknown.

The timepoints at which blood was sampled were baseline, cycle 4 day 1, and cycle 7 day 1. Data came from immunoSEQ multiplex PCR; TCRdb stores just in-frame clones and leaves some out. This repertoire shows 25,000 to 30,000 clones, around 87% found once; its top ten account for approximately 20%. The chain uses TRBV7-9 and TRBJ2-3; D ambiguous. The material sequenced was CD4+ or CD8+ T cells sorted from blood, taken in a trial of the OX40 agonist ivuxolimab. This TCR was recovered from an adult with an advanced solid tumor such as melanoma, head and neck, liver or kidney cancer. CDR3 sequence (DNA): TGTGCCAGCAGCTACTCAGATACGCAGTATTTT. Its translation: CASSYSDTQYF.